This is a list of T cell receptor beta chains from one sample in a study of blood T cell repertoires in COVID-19. Libraries were prepared by immunoSEQ multiplex PCR; TCRdb keeps only in-frame clonotypes and omits some of them. The profile shows 200,000 to 250,000 clones, over 65% of them singletons. The specimen was PBMCs or T cells enriched from blood (not recorded which). Receptors originate from a woman aged 55-70 years who had recovered from COVID-19. Both conserved end residues are part of each CDR3. A D gene is named only where the DNA matches it firmly.

d_call,j_call,v_call,cdr3_aa
-,TRBJ1-4,TRBV15,CATSTTPQEKLFF
-,TRBJ1-1,TRBV10-1,CASSESNTPKGDATEAFF
-,TRBJ1-5,TRBV7-8,CASGGSNQPQHF
-,TRBJ2-7,TRBV5-1,CASSLAWQTYEQYF
-,TRBJ2-7,TRBV4-2,CASSPGRAYEQYF
-,TRBJ2-1,TRBV10-3,CAISRDREAYNEQFF
TRBD1,TRBJ1-1,TRBV7-2,CASSQRQGNTEAFF
-,TRBJ1-2,TRBV5-1,CASSLGSPGGYTF
-,TRBJ2-7,TRBV2,CASSGSSYPYEQYF
TRBD1,TRBJ1-5,TRBV19,CASSNPGQGAADQPQHF
TRBD1,TRBJ1-2,TRBV5-1,CASSWADRGYGYTF
-,TRBJ1-1,TRBV14,CASSLNRDTEAFF
-,TRBJ2-3,TRBV6-4,CASSARLGTDTQYF
-,TRBJ2-2,TRBV23-1,CASSQFGYSDREAPSNTGELFF
-,TRBJ2-7,TRBV5-1,CASSLAGLSRNYEQYF
-,TRBJ2-7,TRBV5-6,CASSSGQPTYEQYF
TRBD1,TRBJ2-7,TRBV29-1,CSVSGTGSYEQYF
-,TRBJ1-2,TRBV5-1,CASSFRGLDGYTF
-,TRBJ1-2,TRBV7-2,CASSLYVGTEYGYTF
-,TRBJ1-2,TRBV6-1,CASSEHNSRCTF
TRBD2,TRBJ2-7,TRBV7-8,CASNGREAQQYF
-,TRBJ2-7,TRBV7-9,CASSSSTATNPYEQYF
TRBD1,TRBJ1-5,TRBV2,CASSEVHRGTSLNQPQHF